Following are 32 T cell receptor beta chains from one sample sequenced in a study of human T cells and chemical hapten exposure. Regarding time point: patch test 2, 6 weeks after DPC sensitization. Specified treatment: therapeutic diphenylcyclopropenone sensitization with weekly scalp DPC. TCRdb re-called the RACE reads with MiXCR, one entry per CDR3 protein. The table includes 69,000 or so distinct CDR3 sequences, 10% detected once. Specimen: whole blood, collected in connection with sensitization to the hapten diphenylcyclopropenone (DPC). The source is a woman aged 50 to 60 with alopecia areata. Some clones in this sample may be carry-over from other donors' samples.

This clonotype showed up many times. The chain recombines TRBV11-2 with TRBJ2-3; 8 positions agree with TRBD2. Trimming cost V 0 bases and J 2 bases; bases outside gene matches: 13. Per the germline V gene, CDR1 is SGHAT and CDR2 is FQNNGV. The CDR3 spans 19 residues. The CDR3 bases are TGTGCCAGCAGCTTAGATAATGGTCTAGCGGGCCGCCTCACAGATACGCAGTATTTT. It encodes CASSLDNGLAGRLTDTQYF.

Ten or more counts support this clonotype. DNA for the CDR3: TGTGCCAGCAGCAGAGTCGTCGGGGAGAGAGGCTACACCTTC. Translated, it gives CASSRVVGERGYTF. V is TRBV6-2 or TRBV6-3 and J is TRBJ1-2, with D unclear. CDR1 and CDR2 (germline): MNHEY, SVGEGT. Trimming removed 6 bases from V and 8 bases from J, with 19 bases in between. The CDR3 is 14 residues long.

This clonotype appeared a few times. CDR3 DNA: TGTGCCAGCAGCCCCGGACGGTATGGCTACACCTTC. It is translated as CASSPGRYGYTF. V and J are TRBV12-3 or TRBV12-4 and TRBJ1-2; D remains ambiguous. Trimming left V 6 bases short and J 5 bases short, with 10 bases between. This CDR3 is 12 amino acids long.

V and J are TRBV2 and TRBJ2-7; the match to TRBD2 covers 8 bases. The length of the CDR3 is 14 residues. With V trimmed by 4 bases and J by 3 bases, 5 bases remained unmatched. In germline, CDR1 is SNHLY, CDR2 FYNNEI. CDR3 bases: TGTGCCAGCAGTGTAGGAGGGACTAGCTACGAGCAGTACTTC. Protein sequence: CASSVGGTSYEQYF. The variable domain in full, with the rest retrieved from reference TRBV2 and TRBJ2-7, is EPEVTQTPSHQVTQMGQEVILRCVPISNHLYFYWYRQILGQKVEFLVSFYNNEISEKSEIFDDQFSVERPDGSNFTLKIRSTKLEDSAMYFCASSVGGTSYEQYFGPGTRLTVT.

This clonotype turned up a few times. This rearrangement joins TRBV2 to TRBJ2-1, with TRBD2 as a possible D gene (6 bases). V was trimmed by 3 bases and J by 0 bases, leaving 12 bases between them. This CDR3 is built from 16 residues. Per the germline V gene, CDR1 is SNHLY and CDR2 is FYNNEI. CDR3 region: CASSDPYSGSYNEQFF. The CDR3 DNA reads TGTGCCAGCAGTGACCCCTATAGCGGCTCCTACAATGAGCAGTTCTTC.

This clonotype was counted at least ten times. V gene TRBV7-6 combines with J gene TRBJ1-4; D not certain. V was pared by 1 base and J by 8 bases, with 14 bases between. Looked up from germline, CDR1 is SGHVS and CDR2 is FNYEAQ. The CDR3 contains 15 residues. The chain's CDR3 is CASSLGSGEGEKLFF. The CDR3 nucleotides are TGTGCCAGCAGCTTAGGTTCCGGGGAGGGCGAAAAACTGTTTTTT.

This clonotype was detected ten times or more. The chain employs TRBV2 and TRBJ2-1; 8 nucleotides agree with TRBD2. CDR1 is SNHLY, CDR2 FYNNEI, per germline. This CDR3 has 18 residues. V lost 6 bases to trimming and J lost 0 bases; unmatched junction nucleotides: 13. CDR3 nucleotide sequence: TGTGCCAGCAGACCGGGACTAGTAGGGCGGAGCTCCTACAATGAGCAGTTCTTC. Its translation is CASRPGLVGRSSYNEQFF.

This clonotype appeared many times. V is TRBV2 and J is TRBJ2-7; D remains unclear. The germline gives CDR1 SNHLY, CDR2 FYNNEI. V was trimmed by 4 bases and J by 5 bases, leaving 9 bases between them. CDR3 length: 12 amino acids. In DNA form, the CDR3 reads TGTGCCAGCAGTGTACATGGGAACGAGCAGTACTTC. Translated, it gives CASSVHGNEQYF. The whole variable domain, filled in from reference TRBV2 and TRBJ2-7, reads EPEVTQTPSHQVTQMGQEVILRCVPISNHLYFYWYRQILGQKVEFLVSFYNNEISEKSEIFDDQFSVERPDGSNFTLKIRSTKLEDSAMYFCASSVHGNEQYFGPGTRLTVT.

This clonotype was observed at least ten times. This chain links TRBV20-1 with TRBJ1-5; D not certain. Per germline, CDR1 DFQATT and CDR2 SNEGSKA (reference sequence). The CDR3 sequence is 14 residues long. V dropped 5 bases and J dropped 0 bases, with 11 bases sitting between them. In DNA, the CDR3 is TGCAGTGCTGAAGGGTACTATAGCAATCAGCCCCAGCATTTT. Its protein is CSAEGYYSNQPQHF.

This clonotype was counted ten times or more. V is TRBV5-1 and J is TRBJ1-1; D is uncertain. The CDR3 covers 14 residues. The V and J ends lost 0 bases and 1 base respectively, with 7 bases between them. CDR1 is SGHRS and CDR2 is YFSETQ in the germline V gene. The CDR3 is CASSLEPGNTEAFF. For the CDR3, the DNA is TGCGCCAGCAGCTTGGAACCAGGGAACACTGAAGCTTTCTTT.

On this clonotype itself: A read error may account for a junction end that differs from germline. This chain uses TRBV20-1 with TRBJ1-2, with D maybe TRBD1 (6 bases). Germline lookup yields CDR1 DFQATT and CDR2 SNEGSKA (reference sequence). The CDR3 contains 9 residues. CDR3 DNA sequence: TGCAGTGCTAGGGAGGGGGAGTCCTTC. Protein product: CSAREGESF.

This clonotype appeared a few times. The V and J genes are TRBV7-7 and TRBJ1-1; D gene ambiguous. The V gene lost 5 bases and the J gene lost 1 base, with 8 bases spanning the gap. Looked up from germline, CDR1 is SSHAT and CDR2 is FNYEAQ (reference sequence). The CDR3 runs to 13 residues. Here the CDR3 DNA reads TGTGCCAGCAGCCTTGACACGAACACTGAAGCTTTCTTT. This translates into CASSLDTNTEAFF.

The CDR3: CSARSDMNTEAFF. In nucleotides, the CDR3 is TGCAGTGCTAGATCCGACATGAACACTGAAGCTTTCTTT. The rearrangement uses TRBV20-1 and TRBJ1-1, with D uncertain. This CDR3 contains 13 residues. Trimming shortened V by 2 bases and J by 0 bases, and 7 bases separated the two germline ends. The V gene's germline CDR1 is DFQATT and CDR2 SNEGSKA (reference sequence).

This clonotype was found many times. The J gene is TRBJ2-6, the V gene TRBV4-2; D is perhaps TRBD2 (5 bases). The CDR3 is 15 residues long. Germline assignment: CDR1 LGHNA and CDR2 YNFKEQ. V was trimmed by 1 base and J by 4 bases, leaving 8 bases between them. CDR3 nucleotides: TGTGCCAGCAGCCAAGCTAGCTCAGGGGCCAACGTCCTGACTTTC. It specifies CASSQASSGANVLTF.

The V call is TRBV6-1, the J call TRBJ2-7; D is possibly TRBD1 (5 bases). Trimming took 2 bases from V and 6 from J, leaving 11 bases between them. CDR1 MNHNS and CDR2 SASEGT come from the germline V gene. CDR3 length: 13 residues. CDR3 residues: CASSEPQGSEQYF. CDR3 DNA: TGTGCCAGCAGTGAACCCCAGGGCAGCGAGCAGTACTTC.

In this sample, this clonotype turned up many times. This chain connects TRBV11-2 to TRBJ2-7; D ambiguous. The CDR3 has 15 residues. The V gene's germline CDR1 is SGHAT and CDR2 FQNNGV. Trimming cost V 0 bases and J 3 bases, with 12 bases left between them. The CDR3 DNA is TGTGCCAGCAGCTTAGAGATGTACACGGACTACGAGCAGTACTTC. Translation gives CASSLEMYTDYEQYF.

In its sample, this clonotype was seen many times. J is TRBJ2-2 and V is TRBV11-3; the D call may be TRBD1 or TRBD2 (5 bases each). Germline V CDR1 and CDR2: SGHNT, YENEEA. The CDR3 extends over 13 amino acids. V lost 3 bases and J lost 5, with 7 bases in between. The CDR3 DNA reads TGTGCCAGCAGCTTTGGGGGAACCGGGGAGCTGTTTTTT. Its translation is CASSFGGTGELFF. Variable domain in full (rest from reference TRBV11-3 and TRBJ2-2): EAGVVQSPRYKIIEKKQPVAFWCNPISGHNTLYWYLQNLGQGPELLIRYENEEAVDDSQLPKDRFSAERLKGVDSTLKIQPAELGDSAVYLCASSFGGTGELFFGEGSRLTVL.

This clonotype has at least ten counts. The V gene is TRBV12-3 or TRBV12-4, the J gene TRBJ2-2; D unresolved. Trimming pared 2 bases from V and 6 bases from J, leaving 4 bases between. This CDR3 has 12 residues. CDR3 sequence: CASSLSSGELFF. CDR3 DNA sequence: TGTGCCAGCAGTTTAAGCTCCGGGGAGCTGTTTTTT.

In this sample, this clonotype turned up many times. V and J are TRBV10-3 and TRBJ1-6; the match to TRBD1 covers 7 bases. V lost 7 bases, J lost 9 bases, and 9 bases stayed unmatched. Germline values: CDR1 ENHRY, CDR2 SYGVKD. The CDR3 has 14 amino acids. CDR3 protein: CAITDDREVSPLHF. The CDR3, as DNA: TGTGCCATCACGGACGACAGGGAGGTTTCACCCCTCCACTTT.

This clonotype has a count of ten or more. CDR3 coding DNA: TGCGCCAGCAGCGCCGGGACAGATAGCAATCAGCCCCAGCATTTT. This translates into CASSAGTDSNQPQHF. The J gene is TRBJ1-5, the V gene TRBV5-1, with 7 nucleotides matching TRBD1. Germline CDR1 is SGHRS and CDR2 is YFSETQ. J gave up 0 bases and V 4 bases, and 4 bases lay outside the gene matches. The CDR3 spans 15 residues.

The rearrangement joins TRBV2 to TRBJ2-3; the D gene is possibly TRBD1 (5 bases). This CDR3 is built from 14 residues. Germline V gives CDR1 SNHLY, CDR2 FYNNEI. Deletions cut 6 bases from V and 2 bases from J, with 12 bases between. CDR3 nucleotides: TGTGCCAGCAGCCAGGACACATACACAGATACGCAGTATTTT. This encodes CASSQDTYTDTQYF.

The rearrangement uses TRBV11-2 and TRBJ1-6; 7 positions match TRBD1. V gave up 4 bases and J gave up 4 bases; unmatched junction bases: 4. The germline CDR1 and CDR2 sequences are SGHAT and FQNNGV. The CDR3 runs 15 residues. CDR3 sequence (DNA): TGTGCCAGCAGCTCCCACAGGGGATATAATTCACCCCTCCACTTT. Translating gives CASSSHRGYNSPLHF.

This clonotype was recorded at least ten times. J is TRBJ2-7 and V is TRBV7-8; TRBD2 is a possible D gene (5 bases). The CDR3 has 16 amino acids. Trimming cost V 4 bases and J 0 bases, with 16 bases left between them. CDR1 and CDR2 (germline): SGHVS, FQNEAQ. CDR3 coding DNA: TGTGCCAGCAGCTCGAATAGCGCGCCTAGCTCCTACGAGCAGTACTTC. The encoded protein is CASSSNSAPSSYEQYF.

This clonotype was seen a handful of times. The genes are TRBV14 and TRBJ2-7, with 9 bases aligning to TRBD2. The V segment lost 1 base and the J segment 5 bases; nucleotides outside the gene matches: 6. The CDR3 has 15 residues. Germline CDR1 reads SGHDN; CDR2 reads FVKESK. The CDR3 here is CASSQVSSGVHEQYF. CDR3 nucleotides: TGTGCCAGCAGCCAAGTTTCTAGCGGGGTCCACGAGCAGTACTTC.

This chain uses TRBV28 with TRBJ2-5; D might be TRBD1 (6 bases). The CDR3 has 14 residues. V lost 5 bases and J 2 bases, leaving 12 bases between the germline ends. CDR1 is MDHEN, CDR2 SYDVKM, per germline. CDR3 sequence (DNA): TGTGCCAGCAGTACAGGGTCGTGGCAAGAGACCCAGTACTTC. As protein: CASSTGSWQETQYF.

The chain has TRBV28 and TRBJ2-7; 9 bases are a match to TRBD2. The junction had 8 bases not matched to a gene; V was cut back by 6 bases and J by 2 bases. CDR3 length: 15 residues. The germline CDR1 and CDR2 sequences are MDHEN and SYDVKM. CDR3 bases: TGTGCCAGCAGACCCCTAGCGGGAAACACCTACGAGCAGTACTTC. Its translation is CASRPLAGNTYEQYF.

The sample holds many counts of this clonotype. V usage is TRBV3-1 and J usage is TRBJ1-5; D is unclear. Germline V gene data show CDR1 as LGHDT and CDR2 as YNNKEL (reference sequence). V gave up 0 bases and J gave up 5 bases, with 2 bases separating them. The CDR3 spans 12 residues. The CDR3 loop reads CASSQDDQPQHF. For the CDR3, the DNA is TGTGCCAGCAGCCAAGACGATCAGCCCCAGCATTTT.

The rearrangement joins TRBV7-2 to TRBJ2-5, with D hard to call. This CDR3 contains 13 residues. The germline CDR1 and CDR2 sequences are SGHTA and FQGNSA. The V gene lost 5 bases and the J gene lost 5 bases, with 12 bases spanning the gap. The CDR3 region is CASSPRLRETQYF. CDR3 in DNA: TGTGCCAGCAGCCCCCGTCTGCGGGAGACCCAGTACTTC.

As concerns this clonotype: This clone may be a read error of a much larger clone one base away. This chain connects TRBV9 to TRBJ1-4; 10 positions match TRBD1. This CDR3 spans 15 amino acids. Germline V CDR1 and CDR2: SGDLS, YYNGEE. Trimming took 3 bases from V and 6 from J; bases not matched to a gene: 5. CDR3 sequence reads: CASSAPGQGHEKLFF. DNA of the CDR3: TGTGCCAGCAGCGCACCGGGACAGGGGCATGAAAAACTGTTTTTT.

This clonotype was detected many times. The chain recombines TRBV11-2 with TRBJ2-6, with D tentatively TRBD2 (5 bases). The germline V gene encodes CDR1 SGHAT and CDR2 FQNNGV. Trimming cost V 0 bases and J 4 bases, with 10 bases left between them. The length of the CDR3 is 16 residues. The CDR3 reads CASSLDLAPGANVLTF. The CDR3 bases are TGTGCCAGCAGCTTAGACCTAGCCCCAGGGGCCAACGTCCTGACTTTC. Complete variable domain (other parts from reference TRBV11-2 and TRBJ2-6): EAGVAQSPRYKIIEKRQSVAFWCNPISGHATLYWYQQILGQGPKLLIQFQNNGVVDDSQLPKDRFSAERLKGVDSTLKIQPAKLEDSAVYLCASSLDLAPGANVLTFGAGSRLTVL.

This clonotype was counted ten times or more. The V call is TRBV11-1, the J call TRBJ2-1; 10 bases map to TRBD2. There are 15 residues in the CDR3. V dropped 4 bases and J dropped 8; count of bases not matched to a gene: 8. Germline CDR1 is SGHAT and CDR2 is FQDESV (reference sequence). For the CDR3, the DNA is TGTGCCAGCAGCTCTGCTAGCGGGAGAATCTATGAGCAGTTCTTC. It is translated as CASSSASGRIYEQFF.

With regard to this clonotype: A much larger clonotype is one base distant, so this may be a read error. The V gene is TRBV25-1, the J gene TRBJ1-3; D remains unclear. CDR3 length: 14 residues. Germline V gene data show CDR1 as MGHDK and CDR2 as SYGVNS. V was shortened by 8 bases and J by 0 bases, with 11 bases between the two germline ends. The CDR3, as DNA: TGTGCCAGCGCCGGTTTAGGCTCTGGAAACACCATATATTTT. Translation: CASAGLGSGNTIYF.